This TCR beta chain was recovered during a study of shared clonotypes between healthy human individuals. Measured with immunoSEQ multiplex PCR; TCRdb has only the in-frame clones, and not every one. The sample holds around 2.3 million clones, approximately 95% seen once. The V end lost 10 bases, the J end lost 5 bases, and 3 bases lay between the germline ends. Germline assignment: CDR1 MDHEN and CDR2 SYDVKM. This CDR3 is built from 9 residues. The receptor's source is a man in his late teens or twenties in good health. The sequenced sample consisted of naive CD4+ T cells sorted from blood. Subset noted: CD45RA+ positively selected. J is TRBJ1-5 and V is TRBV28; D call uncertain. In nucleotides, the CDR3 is TGTGCCACAGATCAGCCCCAGCATTTT. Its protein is CATDQPQHF.